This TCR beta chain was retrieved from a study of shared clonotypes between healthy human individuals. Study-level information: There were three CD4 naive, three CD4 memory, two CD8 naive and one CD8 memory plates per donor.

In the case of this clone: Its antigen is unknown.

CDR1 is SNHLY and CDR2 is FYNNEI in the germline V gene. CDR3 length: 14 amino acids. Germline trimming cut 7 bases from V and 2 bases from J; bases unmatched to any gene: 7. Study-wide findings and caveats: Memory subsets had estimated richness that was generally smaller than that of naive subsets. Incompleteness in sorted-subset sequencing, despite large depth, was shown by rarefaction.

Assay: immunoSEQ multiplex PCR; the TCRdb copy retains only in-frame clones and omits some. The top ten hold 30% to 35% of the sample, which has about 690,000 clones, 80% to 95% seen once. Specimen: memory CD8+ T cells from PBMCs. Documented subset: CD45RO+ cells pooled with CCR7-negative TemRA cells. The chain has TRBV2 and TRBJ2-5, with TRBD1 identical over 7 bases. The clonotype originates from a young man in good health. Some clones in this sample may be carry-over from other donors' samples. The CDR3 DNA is TGTGCCAGCAATGACAGGGTAATACAAGAGACCCAGTACTTC. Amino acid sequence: CASNDRVIQETQYF.